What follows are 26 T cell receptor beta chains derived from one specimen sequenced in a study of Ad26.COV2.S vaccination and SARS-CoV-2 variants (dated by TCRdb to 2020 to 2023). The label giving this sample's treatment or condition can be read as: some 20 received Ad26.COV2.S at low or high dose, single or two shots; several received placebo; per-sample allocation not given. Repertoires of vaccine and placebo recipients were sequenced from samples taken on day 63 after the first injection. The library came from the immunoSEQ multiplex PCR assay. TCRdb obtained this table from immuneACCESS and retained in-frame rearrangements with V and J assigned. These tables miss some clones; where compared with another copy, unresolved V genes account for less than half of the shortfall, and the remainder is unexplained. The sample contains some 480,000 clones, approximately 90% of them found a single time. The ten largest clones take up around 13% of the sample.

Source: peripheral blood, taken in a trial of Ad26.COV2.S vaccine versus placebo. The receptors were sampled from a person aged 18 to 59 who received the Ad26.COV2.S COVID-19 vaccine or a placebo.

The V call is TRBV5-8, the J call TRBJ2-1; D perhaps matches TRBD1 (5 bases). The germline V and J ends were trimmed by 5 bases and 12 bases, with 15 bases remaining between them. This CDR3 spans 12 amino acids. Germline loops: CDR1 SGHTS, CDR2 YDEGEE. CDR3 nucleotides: TGTGCCAGCAGTTTCCCAGGGTATGCGCAGTTCTTC. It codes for CASSFPGYAQFF.

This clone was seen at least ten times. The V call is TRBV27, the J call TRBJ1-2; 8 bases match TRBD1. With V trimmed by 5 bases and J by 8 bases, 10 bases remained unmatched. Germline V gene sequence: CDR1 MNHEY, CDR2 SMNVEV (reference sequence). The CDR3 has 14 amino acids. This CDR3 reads CASSVTQGAGGYTF. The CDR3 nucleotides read TGTGCCAGCAGTGTAACCCAGGGGGCGGGAGGCTACACCTTC.

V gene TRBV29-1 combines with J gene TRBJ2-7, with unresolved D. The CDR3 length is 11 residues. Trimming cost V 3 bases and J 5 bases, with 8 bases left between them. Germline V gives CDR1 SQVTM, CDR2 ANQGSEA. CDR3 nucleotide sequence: TGCAGCGTTGATTTGGGTAACGAGCAGTACTTC. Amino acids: CSVDLGNEQYF.

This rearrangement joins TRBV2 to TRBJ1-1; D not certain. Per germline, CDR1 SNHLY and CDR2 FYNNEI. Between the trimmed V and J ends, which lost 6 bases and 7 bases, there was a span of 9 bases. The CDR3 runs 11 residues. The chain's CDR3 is CASRADYEAFF. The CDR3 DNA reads TGTGCCAGCAGGGCAGACTATGAAGCTTTCTTT.

CDR3 nucleotide sequence: TGCGCCAGCAGCTTGAGGAGTAGCGGCACAGATACGCAGTATTTT. Its protein product is CASSLRSSGTDTQYF. The rearrangement uses TRBV5-1 and TRBJ2-3; D is possibly TRBD2 (5 bases). The CDR3 length is 15 residues. V lost 1 base to trimming and J lost 1 base, with 10 bases between them. Germline assignment: CDR1 SGHRS and CDR2 YFSETQ.

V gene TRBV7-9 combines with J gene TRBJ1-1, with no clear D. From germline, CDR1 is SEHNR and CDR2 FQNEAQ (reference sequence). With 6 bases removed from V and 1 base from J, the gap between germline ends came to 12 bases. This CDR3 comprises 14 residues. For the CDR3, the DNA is TGTGCCAGCAGGGAAACCGGGAGGAACACTGAAGCTTTCTTT. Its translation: CASRETGRNTEAFF.

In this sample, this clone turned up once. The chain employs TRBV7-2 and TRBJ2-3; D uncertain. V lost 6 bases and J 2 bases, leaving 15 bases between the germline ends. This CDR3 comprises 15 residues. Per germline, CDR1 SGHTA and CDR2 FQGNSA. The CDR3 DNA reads TGTGCCAGCAGTTGGGCGGCGCAACCCACAGATACGCAGTATTTT. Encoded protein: CASSWAAQPTDTQYF. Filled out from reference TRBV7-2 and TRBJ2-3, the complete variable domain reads GAGVSQSPSNKVTEKGKDVELRCDPISGHTALYWYRQSLGQGLEFLIYFQGNSAPDKSGLPSDRFSAERTGGSVSTLTIQRTQQEDSAVYLCASSWAAQPTDTQYFGPGTRLTVL.

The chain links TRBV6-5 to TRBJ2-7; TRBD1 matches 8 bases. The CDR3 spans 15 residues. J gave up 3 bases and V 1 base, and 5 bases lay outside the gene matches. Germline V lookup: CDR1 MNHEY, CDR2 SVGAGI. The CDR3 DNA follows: TGTGCCAGCAGTTACTTGTGGACAGGGTACTACGAGCAGTACTTC. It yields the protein CASSYLWTGYYEQYF.

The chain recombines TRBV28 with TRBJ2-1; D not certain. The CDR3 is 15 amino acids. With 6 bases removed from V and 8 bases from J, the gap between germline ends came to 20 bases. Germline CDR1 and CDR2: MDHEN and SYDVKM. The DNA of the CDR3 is TGTGCCAGCAGCCGCGGCTGGGTGGCCTTGGATGAGCAGTTCTTC. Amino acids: CASSRGWVALDEQFF.

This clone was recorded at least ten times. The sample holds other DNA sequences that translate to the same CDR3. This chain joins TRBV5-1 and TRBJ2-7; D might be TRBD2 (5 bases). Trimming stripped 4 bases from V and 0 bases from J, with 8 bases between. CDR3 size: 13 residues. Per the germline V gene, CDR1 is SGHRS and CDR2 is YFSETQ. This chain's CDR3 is CASSDGNSYEQYF. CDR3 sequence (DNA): TGCGCCAGCAGCGACGGGAACTCCTACGAGCAGTACTTC.

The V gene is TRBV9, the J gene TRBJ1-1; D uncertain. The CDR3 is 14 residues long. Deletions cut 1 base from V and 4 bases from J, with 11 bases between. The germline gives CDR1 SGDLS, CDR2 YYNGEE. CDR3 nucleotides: TGTGCCAGCAGCGTACGAATCGCTGGCACTGAAGCTTTCTTT. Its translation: CASSVRIAGTEAFF.

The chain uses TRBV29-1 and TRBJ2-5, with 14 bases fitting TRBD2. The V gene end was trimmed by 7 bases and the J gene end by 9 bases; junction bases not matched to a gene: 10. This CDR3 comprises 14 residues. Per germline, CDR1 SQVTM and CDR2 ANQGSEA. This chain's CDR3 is CSGEGLAGAGAQYF. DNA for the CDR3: TGCAGCGGGGAGGGACTAGCGGGAGCAGGGGCCCAGTACTTC. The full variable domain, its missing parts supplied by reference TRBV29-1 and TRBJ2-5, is SAVISQKPSRDICQRGTSLTIQCQVDSQVTMMFWYRQQPGQSLTLIATANQGSEATYESGFVIDKFPISRPNLTFSTLTVSNMSPEDSSIYLCSGEGLAGAGAQYFGPGTRLLVL.

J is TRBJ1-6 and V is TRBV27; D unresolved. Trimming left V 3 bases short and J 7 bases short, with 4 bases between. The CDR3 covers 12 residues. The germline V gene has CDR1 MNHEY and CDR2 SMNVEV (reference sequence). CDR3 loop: CASSFMNSPLHF. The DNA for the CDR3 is TGTGCCAGCAGTTTCATGAATTCACCCCTCCACTTT.

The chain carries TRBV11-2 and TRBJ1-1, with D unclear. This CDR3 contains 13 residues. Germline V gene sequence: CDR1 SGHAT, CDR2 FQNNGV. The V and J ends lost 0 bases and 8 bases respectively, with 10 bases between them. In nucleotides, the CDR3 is TGTGCCAGCAGCTTAGAGGCCGGAACCGAAGCTTTCTTT. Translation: CASSLEAGTEAFF.

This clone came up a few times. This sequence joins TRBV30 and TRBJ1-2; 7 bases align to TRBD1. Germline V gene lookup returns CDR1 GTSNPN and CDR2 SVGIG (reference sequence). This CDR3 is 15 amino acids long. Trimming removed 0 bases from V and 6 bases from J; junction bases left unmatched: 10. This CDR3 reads CAWSVPETGQDGYTF. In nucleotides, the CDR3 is TGTGCCTGGAGTGTACCCGAGACAGGGCAGGATGGCTACACCTTC.

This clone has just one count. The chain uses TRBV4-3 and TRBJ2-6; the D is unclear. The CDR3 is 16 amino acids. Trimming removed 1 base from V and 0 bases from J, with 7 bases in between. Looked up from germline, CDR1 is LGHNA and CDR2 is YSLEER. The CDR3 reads CASSQGLRSGANVLTF. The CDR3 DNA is TGCGCCAGCAGCCAAGGTCTTCGCTCTGGGGCCAACGTCCTGACTTTC.

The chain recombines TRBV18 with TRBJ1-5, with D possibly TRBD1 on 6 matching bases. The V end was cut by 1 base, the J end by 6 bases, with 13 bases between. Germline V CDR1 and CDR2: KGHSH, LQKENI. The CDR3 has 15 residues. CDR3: CASSPRDTWGQPQHF. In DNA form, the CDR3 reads TGTGCCAGCTCACCACGGGACACCTGGGGTCAGCCCCAGCATTTT.

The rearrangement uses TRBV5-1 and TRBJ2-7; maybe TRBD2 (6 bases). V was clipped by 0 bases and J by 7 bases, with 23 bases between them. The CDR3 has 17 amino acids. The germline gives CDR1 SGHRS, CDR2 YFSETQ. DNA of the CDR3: TGCGCCAGCAGCTTGGGGGAGGTTTGGACGGGGTCGGGTGAGCAGTACTTC. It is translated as CASSLGEVWTGSGEQYF.

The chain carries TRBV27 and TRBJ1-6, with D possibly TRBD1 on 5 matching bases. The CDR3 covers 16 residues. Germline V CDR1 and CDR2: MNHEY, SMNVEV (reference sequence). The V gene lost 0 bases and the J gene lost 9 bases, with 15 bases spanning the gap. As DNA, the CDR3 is TGTGCCAGCAGTTTATCCAGGACGGGTAGGGGTTCACCCCTCCACTTT. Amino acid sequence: CASSLSRTGRGSPLHF.

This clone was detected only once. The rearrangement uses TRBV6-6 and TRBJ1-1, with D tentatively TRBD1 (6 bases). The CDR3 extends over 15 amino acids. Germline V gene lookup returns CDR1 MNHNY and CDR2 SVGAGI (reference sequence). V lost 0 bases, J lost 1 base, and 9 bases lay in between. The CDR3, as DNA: TGTGCCAGCAGTTACTCAGGGGGACAGAACACTGAAGCTTTCTTT. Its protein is CASSYSGGQNTEAFF.

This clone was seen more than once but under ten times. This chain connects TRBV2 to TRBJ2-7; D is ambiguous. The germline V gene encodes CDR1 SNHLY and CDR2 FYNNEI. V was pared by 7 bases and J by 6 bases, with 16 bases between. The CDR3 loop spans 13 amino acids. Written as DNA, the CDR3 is TGTGCCAGCAACGAACGCTTTGTGACCGAGCAGTACTTC. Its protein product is CASNERFVTEQYF.

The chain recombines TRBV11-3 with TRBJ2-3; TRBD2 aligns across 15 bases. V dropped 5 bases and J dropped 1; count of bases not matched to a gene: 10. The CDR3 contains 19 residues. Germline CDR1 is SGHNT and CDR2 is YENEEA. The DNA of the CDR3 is TGTGCCAGCAGCCCTACCGGGACTAGCGGGAGGTTTGGCACAGATACGCAGTATTTT. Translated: CASSPTGTSGRFGTDTQYF. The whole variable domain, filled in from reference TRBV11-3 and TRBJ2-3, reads EAGVVQSPRYKIIEKKQPVAFWCNPISGHNTLYWYLQNLGQGPELLIRYENEEAVDDSQLPKDRFSAERLKGVDSTLKIQPAELGDSAVYLCASSPTGTSGRFGTDTQYFGPGTRLTVL.

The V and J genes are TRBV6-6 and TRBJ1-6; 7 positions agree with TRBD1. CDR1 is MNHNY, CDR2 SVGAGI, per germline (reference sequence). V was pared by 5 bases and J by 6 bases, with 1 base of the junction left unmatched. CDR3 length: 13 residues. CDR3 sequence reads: CASSGTVNSPLHF. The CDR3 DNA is TGTGCCAGCAGTGGGACAGTTAATTCACCCCTCCACTTT.

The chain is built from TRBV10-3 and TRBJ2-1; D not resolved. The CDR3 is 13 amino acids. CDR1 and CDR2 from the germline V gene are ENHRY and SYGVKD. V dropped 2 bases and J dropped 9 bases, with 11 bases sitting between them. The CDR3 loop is CAISETTGAEQFF. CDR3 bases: TGTGCCATCAGTGAGACCACTGGAGCTGAGCAGTTCTTC.

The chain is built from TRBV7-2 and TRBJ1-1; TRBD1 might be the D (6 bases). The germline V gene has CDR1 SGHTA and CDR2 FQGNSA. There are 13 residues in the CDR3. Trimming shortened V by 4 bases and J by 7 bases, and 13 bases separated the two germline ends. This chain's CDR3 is CASSSDRTVEAFF. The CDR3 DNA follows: TGTGCCAGCAGCTCAGACAGGACGGTTGAAGCTTTCTTT.

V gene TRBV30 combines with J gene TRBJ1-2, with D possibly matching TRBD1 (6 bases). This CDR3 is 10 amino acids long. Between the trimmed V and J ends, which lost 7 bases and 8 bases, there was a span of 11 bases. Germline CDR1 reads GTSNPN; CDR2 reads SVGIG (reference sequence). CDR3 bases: TGTGCCTCGGGGGCAGGCGGCTACACCTTC. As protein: CASGAGGYTF.